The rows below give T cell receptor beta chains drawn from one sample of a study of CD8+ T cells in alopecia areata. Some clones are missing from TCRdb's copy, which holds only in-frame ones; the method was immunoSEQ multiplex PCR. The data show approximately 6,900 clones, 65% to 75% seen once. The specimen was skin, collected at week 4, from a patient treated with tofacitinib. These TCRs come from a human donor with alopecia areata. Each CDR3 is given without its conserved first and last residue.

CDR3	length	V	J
ASSPQTSINTGELF	14	TRBV18	TRBJ2-2
ASSLGEKDGYT	11	TRBV27	TRBJ1-2
ASSIGGPTYEQY	12	TRBV19	TRBJ2-7
ASSLGMSGNYGYT	13	TRBV7-8	TRBJ1-2
ASRSRGGLLSEQF	13	TRBV7-2	TRBJ2-1
ASSLGLGLDSYEQY	14	TRBV13	TRBJ2-7
ASSALVGQGFEQY	13	TRBV6-6	TRBJ2-7
ASSEARGRSAEAF	13	TRBV10-1	TRBJ1-1
ASSPPRGPSYEQY	13	TRBV13	TRBJ2-7
ASSPGSGRNLAKNIQY	16	TRBV18	TRBJ2-4
ATLKQANTEAF	11	TRBV10-3	TRBJ1-1
ATNRSSTNEKLF	12	TRBV6-1	TRBJ1-4
ASSFTSHPGTAYEQY	15	TRBV27	.
ASSATGNSYNEQF	13	TRBV9	TRBJ2-1
SVEEFRGYGTGELF	14	TRBV29-1	TRBJ2-2
ASSLATSLNEQF	12	TRBV7-9	TRBJ2-1
AISVPDSTYEQY	12	TRBV10-3	TRBJ2-7
ASSPGQGIDTQY	12	TRBV7-9	TRBJ2-3
SVESSGANVLT	11	TRBV29-1	TRBJ2-6
ASSYMGTGTEAF	12	TRBV6-5	TRBJ1-1
ASSQGPPPQY	10	TRBV5-5	TRBJ2-3
ASSDDSYEQY	10	TRBV18	TRBJ2-7
ASSYTSDNNYGYT	13	TRBV6-5	TRBJ1-2
ASSVSFQTEAF	11	TRBV9	TRBJ1-1
ASSLGQDPNTGELF	14	TRBV5-5	TRBJ2-2
ASSKSFTQQSRANVLT	16	TRBV23-1	TRBJ2-6
ASSVCGRSRKNYGYT	15	TRBV10-1	TRBJ1-2
ASIDRLNTEAF	11	TRBV19	TRBJ1-1
ASTHGWGFSPFNEQF	15	TRBV4-1	TRBJ2-1
ASSLHTKMGGELF	13	TRBV6-1	TRBJ2-2